This is a list of T cell receptor beta chains from one sample in a study of T cells in Graves' hyperthyroidism and ophthalmopathy. TCRdb re-called the multiplex PCR reads with MiXCR, one entry per CDR3 protein. The sample includes a few hundred thousand distinct CDR3 sequences, around 25% of them seen just once. The specimen sequenced was blood. These receptors were collected from a man aged 45-65 years with Graves' hyperthyroidism. Both conserved end residues are part of each CDR3. The D gene is left open where the match is weak. Expanded clones get a size class; other rows say once, few or many, or leave the size out.

j_gene	abundance	d_gene	v_gene	CDR3aa	CDR3nt
TRBJ2-7	.	.	TRBV6-4	CASYEQYF	TGTGCCAGCTACGAGCAGTACTTC
TRBJ2-2	few	.	TRBV3-1	CASSQDWVDNYGELFF	TGTGCCAGCAGCCAAGATTGGGTGGACAATTACGGGGAGCTGTTTTTT
TRBJ2-3	.	.	TRBV5-1	CASKTPAARTDTQYF	TGCGCCAGCAAGACCCCAGCGGCCCGCACAGATACGCAGTATTTT
TRBJ2-7	.	.	TRBV28	CASRGGGTFYEQYF	TGTGCCAGCAGAGGGGGCGGGACCTTCTACGAGCAGTACTTC
TRBJ2-7	.	TRBD1	TRBV28	CASSHRDSSYEQYF	TGTGCCAGCAGTCACCGGGACAGCTCCTACGAGCAGTACTTC
TRBJ2-2	.	.	TRBV18	CASSLIRDNTGELFF	TGTGCCAGCTCACTAATCCGGGATAACACCGGGGAGCTGTTTTTT
TRBJ2-7	many	.	TRBV2	CASSDSAGEQYF	TGTGCCAGCAGTGATAGTGCGGGAGAGCAGTACTTC
TRBJ2-5	.	TRBD2	TRBV15	CATRIAGEQETQYF	TGTGCCACCAGAATAGCGGGGGAGCAAGAGACCCAGTACTTC
TRBJ2-2	.	.	TRBV27	CASSLFGTGELFF	TGTGCCAGCAGTTTGTTTGGGACCGGGGAGCTGTTTTTT
TRBJ1-1	few	.	TRBV29-1	CSAGHANGEAFF	TGCAGCGCTGGACACGCGAATGGTGAAGCTTTCTTT
TRBJ2-7	.	TRBD1	TRBV7-2	CASSRGQGQAYEQYF	TGTGCCAGCAGCAGAGGACAGGGGCAAGCCTACGAGCAGTACTTC
TRBJ2-5	.	TRBD1	TRBV12-3/TRBV12-4	CVSSPGTGSGIRETQYF	TGTGTCAGCAGTCCCGGGACAGGGTCAGGGATTCGGGAGACCCAGTACTTC
TRBJ2-3	.	.	TRBV20-1	CSASPTGRATYTDTQYF	TGCAGTGCTAGTCCTACAGGGCGGGCCACATACACAGATACGCAGTATTTT
TRBJ1-2	.	.	TRBV24-1	CATSDFGHYTF	TGTGCCACCAGTGATTTCGGACACTACACCTTC
TRBJ2-1	many	.	TRBV3-1	CASWTGGQRASLHEQFF	TGTGCCAGCTGGACCGGGGGGCAGAGGGCTAGTCTGCATGAGCAGTTCTTC
TRBJ1-5	many	.	TRBV20-1	CSARVNSNQPQHF	TGCAGTGCAAGGGTAAATAGCAATCAGCCCCAGCATTTT
TRBJ1-2	.	.	TRBV12-3/TRBV12-4	CASKRDYGYTF	TGTGCCAGCAAGCGAGACTATGGCTACACCTTC
TRBJ2-5	few	TRBD1	TRBV18	CASQKTGGETQYF	TGTGCCAGCCAGAAGACAGGGGGAGAGACCCAGTACTTC
TRBJ1-1	many	TRBD1	TRBV24-1	CATSPGGWRTEAFF	TGTGCCACCAGTCCAGGGGGCTGGAGGACTGAAGCTTTCTTT
TRBJ2-5	.	.	TRBV6-9	CASSSPRVGETQYF	TGTGCCAGCAGTTCTCCCCGGGTGGGGGAGACCCAGTACTTC
TRBJ2-6	many	.	TRBV3-1	CASSQGGVSGANVLTF	TGTGCCAGCAGCCAAGGGGGGGTATCTGGGGCCAACGTCCTGACTTTC
TRBJ2-7	.	.	TRBV29-1	CSVCLADRDSYEQYF	TGCAGCGTGTGCCTAGCGGACAGGGACTCCTACGAGCAGTACTTC
TRBJ2-7	.	.	TRBV6-1	CASSEVESIYEQYF	TGTGCCAGCAGTGAAGTGGAATCAATCTACGAGCAGTACTTC
TRBJ2-2	few	.	TRBV18	CASSLTQSANTGELFF	TGTGCCAGCTCACTTACACAGAGCGCGAACACCGGGGAGCTGTTTTTT
TRBJ1-2	.	.	TRBV28	CASRPPGRDYGYTF	TGTGCCAGCAGGCCGCCGGGGAGGGACTATGGCTACACCTTC
TRBJ1-5	many	TRBD1	TRBV2	CASRTGYSNQPQHF	TGTGCCAGCAGGACAGGGTATAGCAATCAGCCCCAGCATTTT
TRBJ1-4	.	.	TRBV20-1	CSASHGWLREKLFF	TGCAGTGCTAGTCACGGCTGGTTACGTGAAAAACTGTTTTTT
TRBJ2-5	.	.	TRBV18	CASSRALALQETQYF	TGTGCCAGCTCACGCGCTCTAGCGCTCCAAGAGACCCAGTACTTC
TRBJ1-2	few	.	TRBV15	CATSRGQNYGYTF	TGTGCCACCAGCAGAGGACAGAACTATGGCTACACCTTC
TRBJ2-1	few	TRBD2	TRBV5-1	CASSSGTSGSDEQFF	TGCGCCAGCAGCAGCGGGACTAGCGGGAGTGATGAGCAGTTCTTC
TRBJ2-1	.	.	TRBV3-1	CASSPTLTTISYNEQFF	TGTGCCAGCAGCCCCACGCTGACAACCATCTCCTACAATGAGCAGTTCTTC
TRBJ2-1	few	TRBD2	TRBV12-3/TRBV12-4	CASSQVAGGWNEQFF	TGTGCCAGCAGCCAGGTAGCGGGAGGGTGGAATGAGCAGTTCTTC
TRBJ2-7	few	TRBD1	TRBV5-1	CASSLEGTGLRVSYEQYF	TGCGCCAGCAGCTTGGAAGGGACAGGGCTCCGGGTATCCTACGAGCAGTACTTC
TRBJ1-1	few	TRBD1	TRBV20-1	CSAKTGGSDTEAFF	TGCAGTGCTAAAACAGGGGGCTCGGACACTGAAGCTTTCTTT
TRBJ2-2	few	TRBD2	TRBV18	CASSPLGLAGGTGELFF	TGTGCCAGCTCACCTCTCGGACTAGCGGGAGGCACCGGGGAGCTGTTTTTT
TRBJ2-1	many	.	TRBV3-1	CASSWSGNEQFF	TGTGCCAGCAGCTGGTCGGGTAATGAGCAGTTCTTC
TRBJ2-1	.	.	TRBV7-3	CASSLTSGTPPFF	TGTGCCAGCAGCTTAACGTCCGGGACTCCCCCGTTCTTC
TRBJ2-3	many	.	TRBV28	CASSFPGEDTQYF	TGTGCCAGCAGTTTCCCGGGGGAGGATACGCAGTATTTT
TRBJ2-1	few	TRBD2	TRBV24-1	CATSDFPTSGSRNEQFF	TGTGCCACCAGTGATTTCCCCACTAGCGGGTCTCGAAATGAGCAGTTCTTC
TRBJ2-5	many	.	TRBV7-9	CASSRAGEETQYF	TGTGCCAGCAGCCGTGCGGGCGAGGAGACCCAGTACTTC
TRBJ2-1	.	.	TRBV28	CASIAPNNEQFF	TGTGCCAGCATAGCGCCAAACAATGAGCAGTTCTTC
TRBJ2-7	.	TRBD2	TRBV2	CASRGLAGGPRSYEQYF	TGTGCCAGCAGAGGACTAGCGGGAGGGCCTCGGTCCTACGAGCAGTACTTC
TRBJ2-7	.	.	TRBV6-1	CASSPLLGYEQYF	TGTGCCAGCAGCCCCCTGTTGGGGTACGAGCAGTACTTC
TRBJ2-7	few	TRBD1	TRBV6-5	CASSYTGGATYEQYF	TGTGCCAGCAGTTATACAGGGGGCGCAACCTACGAGCAGTACTTC
TRBJ1-2	few	.	TRBV12-3/TRBV12-4	CASSIGAGYGYTF	TGTGCCAGCAGTATCGGGGCCGGCTATGGCTACACCTTC
TRBJ2-1	.	.	TRBV7-3	CASSRKGGAEMSSYNEQFF	TGTGCCAGCAGCCGCAAAGGGGGGGCGGAGATGAGCTCCTACAATGAGCAGTTCTTC
TRBJ1-1	many	TRBD1	TRBV3-1	CASSQRGLNTEAFF	TGTGCCAGCAGCCAAAGGGGGCTGAACACTGAAGCTTTCTTT
TRBJ1-4	.	TRBD1	TRBV5-1	CASSEGTGYEKLFF	TGCGCCAGCAGCGAGGGGACAGGATACGAAAAACTGTTTTTT
TRBJ2-1	.	TRBD2	TRBV20-1	CSAGLAAHYNEQFF	TGCAGTGCTGGACTAGCGGCTCACTACAATGAGCAGTTCTTC
TRBJ2-3	.	.	TRBV5-6	CASSLEGTPEGTDTQYF	TGTGCCAGCAGCTTGGAGGGTACCCCTGAGGGGACAGATACGCAGTATTTT
TRBJ2-7	.	.	TRBV5-1	CASSPPYGTRIDEQYF	TGCGCCAGCAGCCCACCTTACGGTACCCGAATCGACGAGCAGTACTTC
TRBJ2-1	.	TRBD1	TRBV28	CASREDRGAYNEQFF	TGTGCCAGCAGGGAGGACAGGGGGGCCTACAATGAGCAGTTCTTC
TRBJ2-3	.	TRBD1	TRBV7-2	CASSQGESDTQYF	TGTGCCAGCAGCCAGGGGGAGTCAGATACGCAGTATTTT
TRBJ2-3	.	.	TRBV7-2	CASSLVGVTQYF	TGTGCCAGCAGCTTAGTAGGGGTTACGCAGTATTTT
TRBJ2-2	.	.	TRBV6-1	CASSEVELIGELFF	TGTGCCAGCAGTGAAGTGGAGTTAATCGGGGAGCTGTTTTTT